The 23 T cell receptor beta chains in this list originate from one sample, sequenced in a study of blood T cells in healthy people across ages. Together with a sample-barcoded 5' primer, a J-beta primer mix was included in a second PCR lasting about 7 to 12 cycles. TCRdb re-called the 5' RACE reads through MiXCR, storing one row per CDR3 protein. The top ten hold around 7.7% of the sample, which has 1.5 million to 2 million distinct CDR3 sequences, over 25% seen once. The material sequenced was blood. The receptors here all came from a woman in her thirties in good health.

This clonotype appeared a few times. The V and J genes are TRBV6-1 and TRBJ1-1; unclear D gene. V dropped 10 bases and J dropped 0 bases, with 15 bases sitting between them. Germline assignment: CDR1 MNHNS and CDR2 SASEGT. The CDR3 runs to 14 residues. CDR3 protein: CATQPTFMNTEAFF. DNA of the CDR3: TGTGCCACCCAACCCACATTCATGAACACTGAAGCTTTCTTT.

The rearrangement links TRBV5-1 to TRBJ2-7; 12 positions agree with TRBD1. V lost 7 bases, J lost 5 bases, and 16 bases stayed unmatched. This CDR3 is built from 17 residues. Germline V gives CDR1 SGHRS, CDR2 YFSETQ. The CDR3 region has the DNA TGCGCCAGCCCGCGGGGAAAATTGGGACAGGGGGCGCACGAGCAGTACTTC. Translating it yields CASPRGKLGQGAHEQYF.

This clonotype occurred a few times. The chain uses TRBV6-2 or TRBV6-3 and TRBJ1-4; 7 nucleotides line up with TRBD1. CDR3 length: 15 amino acids. After removal of 2 bases from V and 8 bases from J, the junction contained 8 bases not matched to a gene. CDR1 and CDR2 from the germline V gene are MNHEY and SVGEGT. The CDR3 sequence is CASSYVGTDREKLFF. As DNA, the CDR3 is TGTGCCAGCAGTTACGTTGGGACAGACAGGGAAAAACTGTTTTTT.

In this sample, this clonotype turned up a few times. The chain has TRBV10-3 and TRBJ2-3, with TRBD1 as a possible D gene (6 bases). The CDR3 runs 12 residues. The V end lost 6 bases, the J end lost 2 bases, and 6 bases lay between the germline ends. Germline CDR1 is ENHRY and CDR2 is SYGVKD. The CDR3 here is CAIRGATDTQYF. The CDR3 region has the DNA TGTGCCATCAGGGGGGCCACAGATACGCAGTATTTT.

J is TRBJ2-7 and V is TRBV10-1; 7 nucleotides match TRBD2. With 5 bases clipped from V and 7 bases from J, the junction kept 11 bases outside the gene matches. Germline CDR1 reads WNHNN; CDR2 reads SYGVQD (reference sequence). The CDR3 is 14 residues long. CDR3 sequence: CASSPRPSAGEQYF. Here the CDR3 DNA reads TGCGCCAGCAGTCCGAGGCCATCAGCGGGGGAGCAGTACTTC.

This clonotype was picked up a small number of times. The chain employs TRBV5-1 and TRBJ2-3, with 8 bases aligning to TRBD2. The CDR3 loop spans 13 amino acids. V gave up 4 bases and J gave up 6 bases; unmatched junction bases: 4. Germline CDR1 reads SGHRS; CDR2 reads YFSETQ. The CDR3 nucleotides read TGCGCCAGCAGCCCGCGGGGGGAGGATACGCAGTATTTT. It is translated as CASSPRGEDTQYF.

This clonotype occurred many times. V gene TRBV28 combines with J gene TRBJ2-5; unclear D gene. CDR3 length: 11 amino acids. V lost 6 bases and J lost 7, with 9 bases in between. Per the germline V gene, CDR1 is MDHEN and CDR2 is SYDVKM. The CDR3 spells CASRARGTQYF. DNA for the CDR3: TGTGCCAGCAGGGCTAGAGGGACCCAGTACTTC.

The rearrangement uses TRBV6-5 and TRBJ1-2; 7 nucleotides agree with TRBD1. Trimming at V came to 5 bases and at J to 5 bases, leaving 11 bases not matched to a gene. The CDR3 spans 15 residues. CDR1 and CDR2 (germline): MNHEY, SVGAGI. The CDR3 sequence: CASSSPGQRWYGYTF. The CDR3 bases are TGTGCCAGCAGTAGCCCGGGACAGAGGTGGTATGGCTACACCTTC.

About this clonotype itself: Since a much larger clone is just one base distant, this may be a read error. The genes are TRBV20-1 and TRBJ2-1; D unresolved. The J call is doubtful: the DNA matches TRBJ2-7 better. Germline values: CDR1 DFQATT, CDR2 SNEGSKA (reference sequence). The CDR3 runs 13 residues. CDR3 loop: CSARGPTYNEQYF. The CDR3 DNA follows: TGCAGTGCTCGTGGACCGACCTACAATGAGCAGTACTTC.

There are a few counts of this clonotype. The rearrangement links TRBV20-1 to TRBJ1-2; possibly TRBD1 for D (6 bases). CDR1 DFQATT and CDR2 SNEGSKA come from the germline V gene (reference sequence). The CDR3 is made up of 13 amino acids. V lost 4 bases and J lost 7, with 16 bases in between. The CDR3 DNA reads as TGCAGTGCTACAACAGGGTATGCGGGTGGCTACACCTTC. As protein: CSATTGYAGGYTF.

This clonotype occurred a few times. V and J are TRBV2 and TRBJ1-2; 9 bases fit TRBD1. Trimming removed 2 bases from V and 7 bases from J; junction bases left unmatched: 8. This CDR3 is built from 15 residues. Germline assignment: CDR1 SNHLY and CDR2 FYNNEI. Here the CDR3 DNA reads TGTGCCAGCAGTGAAATAACAGGGGGCTTTCGTGGCTACACCTTC. Translating it yields CASSEITGGFRGYTF.

This clonotype was counted only a few times. V usage is TRBV2 and J usage is TRBJ2-1, with D maybe TRBD2 (6 bases). Trimming took 2 bases from V and 6 from J, leaving 17 bases between them. This CDR3 contains 16 residues. The V gene's germline CDR1 is SNHLY and CDR2 FYNNEI. The CDR3 protein is CASSEKWLATCNEQFF. In DNA form, the CDR3 reads TGTGCCAGCAGTGAAAAATGGCTAGCGACCTGCAATGAGCAGTTCTTC. The full variable domain, in which reference TRBV2 and TRBJ2-1 provide the parts outside the CDR3, is EPEVTQTPSHQVTQMGQEVILRCVPISNHLYFYWYRQILGQKVEFLVSFYNNEISEKSEIFDDQFSVERPDGSNFTLKIRSTKLEDSAMYFCASSEKWLATCNEQFFGPGTRLTVL.

This clonotype was recorded once. The V and J genes are TRBV7-9 and TRBJ1-2, with no clear D. Germline CDR1 and CDR2: SEHNR and FQNEAQ (reference sequence). The germline V and J ends were trimmed by 7 bases and 3 bases, with 12 bases remaining between them. This CDR3 is built from 13 residues. The CDR3 coding sequence is TGTGCCAGCACCCTAACAGCGGACTATGGCTACACCTTC. Residues: CASTLTADYGYTF.

This chain joins TRBV19 and TRBJ1-1; perhaps TRBD1 as D (5 bases). V was shortened by 3 bases and J by 7 bases, with 18 bases between the two germline ends. The CDR3 covers 15 residues. Germline assignment: CDR1 LNHDA and CDR2 SQIVND (reference sequence). CDR3 protein: CASSIGLRDNGEAFF. CDR3 DNA: TGTGCCAGTAGTATTGGTCTCAGGGATAACGGTGAAGCTTTCTTT. The full variable domain, with the rest looked up from reference TRBV19 and TRBJ1-1, is DGGITQSPKYLFRKEGQNVTLSCEQNLNHDAMYWYRQDPGQGLRLIYYSQIVNDFQKGDIAEGYSVSREKKESFPLTVTSAQKNPTAFYLCASSIGLRDNGEAFFGQGTRLTVV.

V and J are TRBV12-3 or TRBV12-4 and TRBJ1-1; a possible D gene is TRBD1 (6 bases). V lost 8 bases to trimming and J lost 3 bases, with 22 bases between them. This CDR3 has 16 residues. The CDR3 is CASRKAWGGGDTEAFF. CDR3 DNA sequence: TGTGCCAGCCGAAAAGCCTGGGGAGGGGGTGACACTGAAGCTTTCTTT.

This clonotype was recorded many times. CDR3 DNA: TGTGCCAGCAGTTTATGGGGAAGGACAGGGTTGACAGAGACCCAGTACTTC. It encodes CASSLWGRTGLTETQYF. The J gene is TRBJ2-5, the V gene TRBV12-3 or TRBV12-4, with 8 bases lining up with TRBD1. The CDR3 runs to 17 residues. J was trimmed by 4 bases and V by 2 bases; bases with no gene match: 12.

This chain connects TRBV27 to TRBJ2-4; 7 positions match TRBD1. CDR3 length: 13 amino acids. Germline lookup yields CDR1 MNHEY and CDR2 SMNVEV (reference sequence). V trimming: 6 bases; J trimming: 13 bases; junction bases outside the gene matches: 12. CDR3: CASRRDSTYGQYF. For the CDR3, the DNA is TGTGCCAGCAGAAGGGACAGCACCTACGGGCAGTACTTC.

Only a few counts were recorded for this clonotype. The chain is built from TRBV28 and TRBJ1-5, with D perhaps TRBD1 (6 bases). This CDR3 contains 15 residues. Germline V gene sequence: CDR1 MDHEN, CDR2 SYDVKM. V was trimmed by 4 bases and J by 9 bases, leaving 19 bases between them. CDR3 sequence (DNA): TGTGCCAGCAGTTATGGGGGCATGATGGTCAGGCCCCAGCATTTT. Its translation: CASSYGGMMVRPQHF.

This clonotype was found a few times. The V and J genes are TRBV20-1 and TRBJ1-1, with TRBD1 identical over 8 bases. There are 14 residues in the CDR3. CDR1 is DFQATT, CDR2 SNEGSKA, per germline (reference sequence). Germline trimming cut 2 bases from V and 0 bases from J; bases unmatched to any gene: 2. CDR3 bases: TGCAGTGCTAGAACAGGGGGGCTGAACACTGAAGCTTTCTTT. Protein: CSARTGGLNTEAFF.

The chain couples TRBV5-1 to TRBJ1-2, with no clear D. Trimming took 0 bases from V and 4 from J, leaving 10 bases between them. The CDR3 is 14 residues long. Germline CDR1 SGHRS, CDR2 YFSETQ. The CDR3 here is CASSLEAAIYGYTF. The CDR3 DNA reads TGCGCCAGCAGCTTGGAGGCAGCCATCTATGGCTACACCTTC.

This clonotype occurred a few times. This rearrangement joins TRBV20-1 to TRBJ2-1; tentatively, D is TRBD1 (6 bases). CDR3 size: 17 residues. V was cut by 0 bases and J by 7 bases, with 22 bases left in between. The germline gives CDR1 DFQATT, CDR2 SNEGSKA (reference sequence). CDR3 sequence (DNA): TGCAGTGCTAGAGATCGGGAAAGACAGGCTGTTCGGAATGAGCAGTTCTTC. Protein: CSARDRERQAVRNEQFF.

This sequence joins TRBV18 and TRBJ1-2, with D perhaps matching TRBD1 (6 bases). The V end was cut by 6 bases, the J end by 5 bases, with 16 bases between. Per the germline V gene, CDR1 is KGHSH and CDR2 is LQKENI. CDR3 length: 14 residues. For the CDR3, the DNA is TGTGCCAGCTCGCACCCCGGGGGCCGATATGGCTACACCTTC. It encodes CASSHPGGRYGYTF.

The rearrangement joins TRBV10-3 to TRBJ2-1, with D perhaps TRBD2 (7 bases). The CDR3 runs to 15 residues. Germline assignment: CDR1 ENHRY and CDR2 SYGVKD. V was shortened by 8 bases and J by 0 bases, with 14 bases between the two germline ends. CDR3 in amino acids: CAISAGQLSYNEQFF. As DNA, the CDR3 is TGTGCCATCTCAGCGGGACAACTCTCCTACAATGAGCAGTTCTTC.